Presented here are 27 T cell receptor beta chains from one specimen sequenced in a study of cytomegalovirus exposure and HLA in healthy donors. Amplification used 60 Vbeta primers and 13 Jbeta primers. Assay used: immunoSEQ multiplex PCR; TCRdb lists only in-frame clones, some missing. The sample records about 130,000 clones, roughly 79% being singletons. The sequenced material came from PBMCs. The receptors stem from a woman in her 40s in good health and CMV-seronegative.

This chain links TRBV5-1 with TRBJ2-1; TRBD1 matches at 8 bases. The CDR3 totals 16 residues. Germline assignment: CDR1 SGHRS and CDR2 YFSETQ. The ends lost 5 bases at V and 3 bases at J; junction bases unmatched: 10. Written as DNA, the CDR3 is TGCGCCAGCAGTTTTGTGGAGACAGGGGTCTACAATGAGCAGTTCTTC. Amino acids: CASSFVETGVYNEQFF.

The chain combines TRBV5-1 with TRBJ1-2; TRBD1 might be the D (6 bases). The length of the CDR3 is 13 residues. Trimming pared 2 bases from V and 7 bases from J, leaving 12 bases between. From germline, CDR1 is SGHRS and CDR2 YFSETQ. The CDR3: CASSFRGELGYTF. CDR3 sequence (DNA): TGCGCCAGCAGCTTCAGGGGCGAGCTTGGCTACACCTTC.

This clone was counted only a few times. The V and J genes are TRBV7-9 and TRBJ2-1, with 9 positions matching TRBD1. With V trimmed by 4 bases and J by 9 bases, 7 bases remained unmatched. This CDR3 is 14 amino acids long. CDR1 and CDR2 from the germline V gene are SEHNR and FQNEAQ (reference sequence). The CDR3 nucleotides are TGTGCCAGCAGCTCTACAGGGGGCGTAGGTGAGCAGTTCTTC. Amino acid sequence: CASSSTGGVGEQFF.

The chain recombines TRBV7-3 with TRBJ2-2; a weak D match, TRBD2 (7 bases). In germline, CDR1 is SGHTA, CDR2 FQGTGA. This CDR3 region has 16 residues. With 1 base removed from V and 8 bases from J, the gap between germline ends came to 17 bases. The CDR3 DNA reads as TGTGCCAGCAGCTTAAACGCGGGGGCTCTAGCGGGGGAGCTGTTTTTT. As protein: CASSLNAGALAGELFF.

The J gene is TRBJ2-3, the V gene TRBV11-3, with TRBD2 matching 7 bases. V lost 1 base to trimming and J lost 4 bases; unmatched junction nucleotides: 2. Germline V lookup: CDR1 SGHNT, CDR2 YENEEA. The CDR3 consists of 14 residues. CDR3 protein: CASSLAGRADTQYF. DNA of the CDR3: TGTGCCAGCAGCTTAGCAGGGAGGGCAGATACGCAGTATTTT.

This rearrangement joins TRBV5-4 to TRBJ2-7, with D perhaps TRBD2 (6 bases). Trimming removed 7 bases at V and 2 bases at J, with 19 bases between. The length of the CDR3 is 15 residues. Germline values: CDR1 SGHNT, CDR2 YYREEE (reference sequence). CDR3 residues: CASAAGSAETYEQYF. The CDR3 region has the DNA TGTGCCAGCGCTGCGGGGTCGGCCGAAACCTACGAGCAGTACTTC.

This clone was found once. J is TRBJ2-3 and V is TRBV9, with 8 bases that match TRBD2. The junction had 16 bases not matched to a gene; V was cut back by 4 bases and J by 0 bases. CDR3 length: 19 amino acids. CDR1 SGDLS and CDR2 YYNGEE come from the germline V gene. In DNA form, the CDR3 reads TGTGCCAGCAGCCCATCGGGGGGGAGGCTCAGCTCAAGCACAGATACGCAGTATTTT. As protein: CASSPSGGRLSSSTDTQYF.

The CDR3 loop reads CASSVRDRVNEQFF. CDR3 bases: TGTGCCAGCAGCGTCCGGGACAGGGTCAATGAGCAGTTCTTC. The J gene is TRBJ2-1, the V gene TRBV7-8; 9 bases are a match to TRBD1. With 5 bases clipped from V and 6 bases from J, the junction kept 5 bases outside the gene matches. The CDR3 length is 14 residues. Germline CDR1 is SGHVS and CDR2 is FQNEAQ.

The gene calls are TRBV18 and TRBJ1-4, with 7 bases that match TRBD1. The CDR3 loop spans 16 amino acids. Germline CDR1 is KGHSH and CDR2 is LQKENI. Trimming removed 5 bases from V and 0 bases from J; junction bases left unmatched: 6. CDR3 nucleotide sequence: TGTGCCAGCTCAACTTCTACAGGGGCAACTAATGAAAAACTGTTTTTT. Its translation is CASSTSTGATNEKLFF.

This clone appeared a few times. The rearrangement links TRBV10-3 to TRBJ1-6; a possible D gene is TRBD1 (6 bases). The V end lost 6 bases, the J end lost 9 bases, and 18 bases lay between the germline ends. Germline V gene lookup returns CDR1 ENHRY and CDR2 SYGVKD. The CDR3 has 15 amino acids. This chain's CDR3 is CAIRLNRERGSPLHF. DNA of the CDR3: TGTGCCATCAGACTTAACAGGGAGAGGGGTTCACCCCTCCACTTT.

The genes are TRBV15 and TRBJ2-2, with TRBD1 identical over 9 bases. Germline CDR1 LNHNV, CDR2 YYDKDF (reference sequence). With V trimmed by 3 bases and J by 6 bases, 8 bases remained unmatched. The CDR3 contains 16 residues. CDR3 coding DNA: TGTGCCACCAGCAGGGATGACAGGGGGTTCCCCGGGGAGCTGTTTTTT. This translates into CATSRDDRGFPGELFF.

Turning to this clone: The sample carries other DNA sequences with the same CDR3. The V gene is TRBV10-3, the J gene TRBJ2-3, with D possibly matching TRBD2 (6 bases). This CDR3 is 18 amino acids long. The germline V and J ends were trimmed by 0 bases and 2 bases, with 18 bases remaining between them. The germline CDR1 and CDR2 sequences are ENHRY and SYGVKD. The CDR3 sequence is CAISESMGGGVATDTQYF. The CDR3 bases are TGTGCCATCAGTGAGTCAATGGGAGGAGGAGTTGCCACAGATACGCAGTATTTT.

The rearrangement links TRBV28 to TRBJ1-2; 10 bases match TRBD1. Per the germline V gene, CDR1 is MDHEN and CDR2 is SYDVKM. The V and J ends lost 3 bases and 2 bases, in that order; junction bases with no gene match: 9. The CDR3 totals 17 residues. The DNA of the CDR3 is TGTGCCAGCAGTTTTGGGACAGGGGCCACGGGAAACTATGGCTACACCTTC. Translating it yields CASSFGTGATGNYGYTF.

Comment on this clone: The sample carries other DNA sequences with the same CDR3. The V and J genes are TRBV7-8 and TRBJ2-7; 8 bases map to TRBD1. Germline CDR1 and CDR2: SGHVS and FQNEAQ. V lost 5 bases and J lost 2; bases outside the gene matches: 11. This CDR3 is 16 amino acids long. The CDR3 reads CASSLYELDRAYEQYF. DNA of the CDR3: TGTGCCAGCAGCCTATACGAACTGGACAGGGCCTACGAGCAGTACTTC. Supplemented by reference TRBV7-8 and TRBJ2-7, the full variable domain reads GAGVSQSPRYKVAKRGQDVALRCDPISGHVSLFWYQQALGQGPEFLTYFQNEAQLDKSGLPSDRFFAERPEGSVSTLKIQRTQQEDSAVYLCASSLYELDRAYEQYFGPGTRLTVT.

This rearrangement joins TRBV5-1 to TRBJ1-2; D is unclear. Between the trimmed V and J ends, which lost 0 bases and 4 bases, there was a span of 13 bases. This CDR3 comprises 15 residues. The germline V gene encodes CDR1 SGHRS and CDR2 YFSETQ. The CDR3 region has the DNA TGCGCCAGCAGCTTGGCCCCGGGAGGGCCCTATGGCTACACCTTC. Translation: CASSLAPGGPYGYTF.

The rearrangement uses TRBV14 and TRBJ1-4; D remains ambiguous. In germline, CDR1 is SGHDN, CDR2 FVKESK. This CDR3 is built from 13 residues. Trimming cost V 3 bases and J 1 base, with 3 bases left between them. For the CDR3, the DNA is TGTGCCAGCAGCCAGAGAACTAATGAAAAACTGTTTTTT. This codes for CASSQRTNEKLFF.

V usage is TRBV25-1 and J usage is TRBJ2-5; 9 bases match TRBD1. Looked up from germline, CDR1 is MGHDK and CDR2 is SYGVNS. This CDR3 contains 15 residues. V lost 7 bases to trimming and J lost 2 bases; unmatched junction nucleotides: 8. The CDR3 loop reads CASTRPGTGQETQYF. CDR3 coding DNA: TGTGCCAGCACTCGGCCCGGGACAGGGCAAGAGACCCAGTACTTC.

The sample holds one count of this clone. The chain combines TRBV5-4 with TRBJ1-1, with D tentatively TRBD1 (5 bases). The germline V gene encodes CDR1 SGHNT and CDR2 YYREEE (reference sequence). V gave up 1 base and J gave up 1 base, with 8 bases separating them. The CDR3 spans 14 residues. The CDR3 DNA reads TGTGCCAGCAGCTTGTTCGGGGGGAACACTGAAGCTTTCTTT. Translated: CASSLFGGNTEAFF.

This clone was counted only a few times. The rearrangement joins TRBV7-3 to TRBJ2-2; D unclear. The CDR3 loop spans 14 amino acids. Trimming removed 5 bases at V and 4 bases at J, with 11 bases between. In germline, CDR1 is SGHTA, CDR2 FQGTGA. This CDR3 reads CASSPQASTGELFF. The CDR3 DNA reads TGTGCCAGCAGCCCTCAGGCGAGCACCGGGGAGCTGTTTTTT.

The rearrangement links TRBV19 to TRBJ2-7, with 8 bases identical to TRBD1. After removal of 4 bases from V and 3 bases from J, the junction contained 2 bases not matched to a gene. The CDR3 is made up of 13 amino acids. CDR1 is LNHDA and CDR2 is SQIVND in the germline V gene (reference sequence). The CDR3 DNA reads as TGTGCCAGTAGTACCGGACAGGGCTACGAGCAGTACTTC. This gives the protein CASSTGQGYEQYF.

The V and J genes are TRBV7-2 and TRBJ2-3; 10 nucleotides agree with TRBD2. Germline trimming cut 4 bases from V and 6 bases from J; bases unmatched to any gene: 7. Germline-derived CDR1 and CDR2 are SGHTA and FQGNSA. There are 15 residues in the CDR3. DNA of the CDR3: TGTGCCAGCAGCTCAAGGACTAGCGGACGGGATACGCAGTATTTT. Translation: CASSSRTSGRDTQYF.

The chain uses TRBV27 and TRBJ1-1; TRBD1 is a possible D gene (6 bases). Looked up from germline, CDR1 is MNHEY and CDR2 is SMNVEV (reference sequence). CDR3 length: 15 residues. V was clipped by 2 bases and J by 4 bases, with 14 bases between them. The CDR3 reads CASSLETGKGTEAFF. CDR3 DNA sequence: TGTGCCAGCAGTTTAGAAACAGGGAAGGGCACTGAAGCTTTCTTT.

The CDR3 loop reads CASSGLGEDGYTF. For the CDR3, the DNA is TGTGCCAGCAGTGGGCTGGGGGAGGATGGCTACACCTTC. The V call is TRBV27, the J call TRBJ1-2; D is perhaps TRBD1 (5 bases). V was pared by 5 bases and J by 6 bases, with 13 bases between. The CDR3 extends over 13 amino acids. Looked up from germline, CDR1 is MNHEY and CDR2 is SMNVEV (reference sequence).

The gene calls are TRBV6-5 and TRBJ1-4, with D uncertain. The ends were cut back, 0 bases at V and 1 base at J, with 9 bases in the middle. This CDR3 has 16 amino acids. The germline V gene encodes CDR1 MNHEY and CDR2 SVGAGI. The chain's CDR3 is CASSYSWSLTNEKLFF. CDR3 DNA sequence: TGTGCCAGCAGTTACTCGTGGAGCTTAACTAATGAAAAACTGTTTTTT.

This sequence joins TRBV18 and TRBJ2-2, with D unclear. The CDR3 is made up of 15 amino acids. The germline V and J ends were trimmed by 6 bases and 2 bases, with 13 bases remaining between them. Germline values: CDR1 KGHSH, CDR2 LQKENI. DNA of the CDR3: TGTGCCAGCTCCCCGCCAGGCCCAAACACCGGGGAGCTGTTTTTT. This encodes CASSPPGPNTGELFF.

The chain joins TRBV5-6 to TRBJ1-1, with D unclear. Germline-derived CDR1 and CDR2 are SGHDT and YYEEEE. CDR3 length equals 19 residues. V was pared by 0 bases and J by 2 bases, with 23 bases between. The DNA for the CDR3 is TGTGCCAGCAGCTTGGCCGGGGTTGGAGCGTTTAGTCCAAACACTGAAGCTTTCTTT. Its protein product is CASSLAGVGAFSPNTEAFF.

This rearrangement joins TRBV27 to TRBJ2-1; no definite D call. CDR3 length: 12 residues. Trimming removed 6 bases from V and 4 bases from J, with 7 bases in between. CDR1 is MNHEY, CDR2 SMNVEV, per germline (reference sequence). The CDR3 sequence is CASSPGYNEQFF. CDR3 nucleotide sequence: TGTGCCAGCAGCCCCGGGTACAATGAGCAGTTCTTC.